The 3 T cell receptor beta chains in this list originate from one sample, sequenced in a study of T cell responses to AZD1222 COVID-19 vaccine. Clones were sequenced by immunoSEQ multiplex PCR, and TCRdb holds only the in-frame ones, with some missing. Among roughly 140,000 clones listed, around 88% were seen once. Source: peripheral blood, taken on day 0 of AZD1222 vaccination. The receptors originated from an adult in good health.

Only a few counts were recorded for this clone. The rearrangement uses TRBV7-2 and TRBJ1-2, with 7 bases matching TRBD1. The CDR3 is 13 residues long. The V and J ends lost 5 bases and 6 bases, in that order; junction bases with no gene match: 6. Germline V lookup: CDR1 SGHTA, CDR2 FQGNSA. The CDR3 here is CASSPGGGHGYTF. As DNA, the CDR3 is TGTGCCAGCAGCCCAGGGGGGGGGCATGGCTACACCTTC.

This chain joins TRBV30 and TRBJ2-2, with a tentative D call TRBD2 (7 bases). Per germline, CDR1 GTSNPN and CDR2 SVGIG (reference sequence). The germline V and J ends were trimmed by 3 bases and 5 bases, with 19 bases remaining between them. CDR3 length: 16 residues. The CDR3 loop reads CAWRFGGASFTGELFF. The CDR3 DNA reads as TGTGCCTGGAGGTTTGGGGGGGCTAGTTTTACCGGGGAGCTGTTTTTT.

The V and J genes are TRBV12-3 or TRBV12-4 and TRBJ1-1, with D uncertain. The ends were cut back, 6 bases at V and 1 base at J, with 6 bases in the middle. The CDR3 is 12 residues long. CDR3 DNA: TGTGCCAGCAGCATCTCGAACACTGAAGCTTTCTTT. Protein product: CASSISNTEAFF.